This entry is about one T cell receptor beta chain. Its antigen is as yet unknown. This entry is derived from a study of cytomegalovirus exposure and HLA in healthy donors. Looking at the study overall: Sequencing of around 200 million T cells in an earlier analysis found 95 million to 120 million unique TCR beta sequences. Study conclusions and caveats: Later on, an analysis showed TCR association rates differing by HLA locus, with DRB1 the most and HLA-C the fewest. Data from an earlier analysis indicated that most TCR beta V segments were productive either about 90% or about 30% of the time.

The germline gives CDR1 SQVTM, CDR2 ANQGSEA. This CDR3 is 13 amino acids long. Germline trimming cut 8 bases from V and 1 base from J; bases unmatched to any gene: 4. The PCR contained 60 Vbeta and 13 Jbeta primers. In the authors' methods: Counted up in a later analysis, unique TCR beta chains came to 65 million to 80 million, with around 10 million shared. Clones were read by immunoSEQ multiplex PCR, and TCRdb kept only the in-frame ones, dropping some. Clone size and the V and J calls come from that table; the DNA yielded D and trimming. Among 200,000 to 250,000 clones listed, approximately 79% were seen once.

Sequencing was carried out using PBMCs. V gene TRBV29-1 combines with J gene TRBJ1-1; 10 bases are a match to TRBD1. The sequence derives from a man in his forties or fifties in good health and CMV-seronegative. The CDR3 DNA reads as TGCAGCACCCGGGACAGGGGGAACACTGAAGCTTTCTTT. Translation: CSTRDRGNTEAFF. Full variable domain (missing parts from reference TRBV29-1 and TRBJ1-1): SAVISQKPSRDICQRGTSLTIQCQVDSQVTMMFWYRQQPGQSLTLIATANQGSEATYESGFVIDKFPISRPNLTFSTLTVSNMSPEDSSIYLCSTRDRGNTEAFFGQGTRLTVV.